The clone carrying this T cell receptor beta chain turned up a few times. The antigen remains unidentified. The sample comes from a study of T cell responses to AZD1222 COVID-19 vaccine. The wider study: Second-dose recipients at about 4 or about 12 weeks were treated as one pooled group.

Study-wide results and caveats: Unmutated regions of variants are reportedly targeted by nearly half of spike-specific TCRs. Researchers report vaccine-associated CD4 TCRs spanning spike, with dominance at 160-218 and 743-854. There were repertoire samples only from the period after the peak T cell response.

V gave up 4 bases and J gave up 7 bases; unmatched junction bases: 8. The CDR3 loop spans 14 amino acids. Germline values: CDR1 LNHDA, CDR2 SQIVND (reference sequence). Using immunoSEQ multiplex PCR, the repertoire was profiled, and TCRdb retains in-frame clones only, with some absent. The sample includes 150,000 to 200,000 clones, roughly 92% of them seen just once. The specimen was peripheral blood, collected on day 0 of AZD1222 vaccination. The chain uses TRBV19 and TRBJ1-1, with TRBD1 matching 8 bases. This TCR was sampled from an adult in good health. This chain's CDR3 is CASSTGQGSSEAFF. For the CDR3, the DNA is TGTGCCAGTAGTACAGGACAGGGTTCGAGTGAAGCTTTCTTT.